The 26 T cell receptor beta chains below come from one sample, sequenced in a study of cytomegalovirus exposure and HLA in healthy donors. The repertoire was sequenced with immunoSEQ multiplex PCR; TCRdb's copy has only in-frame clones and lacks some. The sample shows approximately 220,000 clones, about 90% of them seen only once. The sequencing sample was made of PBMCs. The receptors derive from a woman under 30 in good health and CMV-seronegative.

On this clone itself: A read error may account for a junction end that differs from germline. The chain recombines TRBV30 with TRBJ2-1, with 10 bases that match TRBD2. This CDR3 is 11 amino acids long. The germline V gene has CDR1 GTSNPN and CDR2 SVGIG (reference sequence). CDR3: CAWGESGRAIF. CDR3 DNA sequence: TGTGCCTGGGGGGAGAGCGGGAGGGCCATCTTC.

The chain combines TRBV19 with TRBJ2-7; 13 bases fit TRBD2. The CDR3 consists of 18 residues. V lost 5 bases, J lost 1 base, and 11 bases stayed unmatched. Per germline, CDR1 LNHDA and CDR2 SQIVND (reference sequence). CDR3 coding DNA: TGTGCCAGTAGTGCCCGGACTAGCGGGAGAGGTGTATCCTACGAGCAGTACTTC. Amino acids: CASSARTSGRGVSYEQYF.

V usage is TRBV5-1 and J usage is TRBJ2-1, with 9 bases aligning to TRBD2. The CDR3 is 18 residues long. Germline assignment: CDR1 SGHRS and CDR2 YFSETQ. V shed 4 bases, J shed 8 bases, and the junction held 19 bases outside the gene matches. The CDR3: CASSAIQRIAGVVDEQFF. The CDR3, as DNA: TGCGCCAGCAGCGCTATTCAGCGGATAGCGGGAGTAGTGGATGAGCAGTTCTTC.

This chain connects TRBV4-1 to TRBJ2-1, with D possibly TRBD2 on 5 matching bases. Deletions cut 0 bases from V and 3 bases from J, with 12 bases between. This CDR3 contains 16 residues. Germline V gene lookup returns CDR1 MGHRA and CDR2 YSYEKL. CDR3: CASSQDPSGNYNEQFF. Here the CDR3 DNA reads TGCGCCAGCAGCCAAGATCCCAGCGGCAACTACAATGAGCAGTTCTTC.

V gene TRBV20-1 combines with J gene TRBJ1-1; 7 bases map to TRBD1. The CDR3 is 10 residues long. Germline CDR1 reads DFQATT; CDR2 reads SNEGSKA (reference sequence). The V segment lost 5 bases and the J segment 11 bases; nucleotides outside the gene matches: 5. CDR3 nucleotide sequence: TGCAGTGCTGGGGACAGCGCGGCTTTCTTT. Its protein is CSAGDSAAFF.

The CDR3 DNA sequence: TGCGCCAGCAGCCTCCGGGACACCCACTACGAGCAGTACTTC. Its translation is CASSLRDTHYEQYF. The rearrangement joins TRBV4-1 to TRBJ2-7; D might be TRBD1 (6 bases). CDR3 length equals 14 residues. Trimming stripped 4 bases from V and 3 bases from J, with 13 bases between. Germline CDR1 reads MGHRA; CDR2 reads YSYEKL.

V and J are TRBV27 and TRBJ1-2, with D maybe TRBD1 (6 bases). CDR3 length: 15 residues. Germline CDR1 MNHEY, CDR2 SMNVEV (reference sequence). Trimming pared 6 bases from V and 6 bases from J, leaving 20 bases between. This chain's CDR3 is CASSSGARMLHGYTF. CDR3 sequence (DNA): TGTGCCAGCAGCTCAGGGGCCCGGATGTTGCATGGCTACACCTTC.

The CDR3 reads CASSPPDNGIGQHSGNTIYF. Written as DNA, the CDR3 is TGTGCCAGCTCACCACCAGACAATGGAATCGGACAGCACTCTGGAAACACCATATATTTT. The chain employs TRBV18 and TRBJ1-3, with a tentative D call TRBD1 (6 bases). Per germline, CDR1 KGHSH and CDR2 LQKENI. Trimming cost V 0 bases and J 0 bases, with 21 bases left between them. The CDR3 has 20 residues.

The chain recombines TRBV27 with TRBJ2-2; TRBD1 aligns across 8 bases. Losses at the gene ends were 3 bases for V and 6 bases for J; bases not matched to a gene: 6. The CDR3 is 15 residues long. CDR1 MNHEY and CDR2 SMNVEV come from the germline V gene (reference sequence). CDR3 protein: CASSLLQGEAGELFF. The CDR3 DNA reads as TGTGCCAGCAGTTTGTTACAGGGGGAAGCCGGGGAGCTGTTTTTT.

The chain carries TRBV5-1 and TRBJ2-7; D ambiguous. The CDR3 spans 15 residues. Trimming took 0 bases from V and 3 from J, leaving 13 bases between them. Germline CDR1 reads SGHRS; CDR2 reads YFSETQ. CDR3 sequence: CASSLGEASLYEQYF. Here the CDR3 DNA reads TGCGCCAGCAGCTTGGGAGAAGCATCCCTCTACGAGCAGTACTTC. The whole variable domain, remainder taken from reference TRBV5-1 and TRBJ2-7, is KAGVTQTPRYLIKTRGQQVTLSCSPISGHRSVSWYQQTPGQGLQFLFEYFSETQRNKGNFPGRFSGRQFSNSRSEMNVSTLELGDSALYLCASSLGEASLYEQYFGPGTRLTVT.

J is TRBJ2-5 and V is TRBV6-1; 9 bases agree with TRBD2. Trimming cost V 11 bases and J 4 bases; bases outside gene matches: 11. The CDR3 is 14 residues long. In germline, CDR1 is MNHNS, CDR2 SASEGT. The CDR3 region has the DNA TGTGCCTCACAAAGTAGCGGGAGTTTAGAGACCCAGTACTTC. It encodes CASQSSGSLETQYF.

V is TRBV7-2 and J is TRBJ2-1; TRBD2 aligns across 12 bases. Trimming removed 3 bases from V and 3 bases from J; junction bases left unmatched: 6. The CDR3 contains 17 residues. From germline, CDR1 is SGHTA and CDR2 FQGNSA. CDR3 sequence reads: CASSFFWTSGNYNEQFF. In DNA, the CDR3 is TGTGCCAGCAGCTTCTTTTGGACTAGCGGGAACTACAATGAGCAGTTCTTC.

V gene TRBV6-1 combines with J gene TRBJ2-7; 10 bases are a match to TRBD1. V lost 6 bases and J lost 1; bases outside the gene matches: 6. The CDR3 contains 15 residues. Germline V gives CDR1 MNHNS, CDR2 SASEGT. CDR3 region: CASRNPGQGSYEQYF. In DNA, the CDR3 is TGTGCCAGCAGGAACCCGGGACAGGGGTCCTACGAGCAGTACTTC.

The chain recombines TRBV7-9 with TRBJ2-1; maybe TRBD1 (5 bases). CDR3 size: 12 residues. Germline values: CDR1 SEHNR, CDR2 FQNEAQ (reference sequence). V was pared by 2 bases and J by 13 bases, with 12 bases between. CDR3 amino acids: CASSLPRQGQFF. CDR3 sequence (DNA): TGTGCCAGCAGCTTACCGCGCCAGGGACAGTTCTTC.

The chain carries TRBV7-8 and TRBJ2-1; TRBD2 matches 8 bases. The CDR3 runs 16 residues. Trimming cost V 2 bases and J 8 bases; bases outside gene matches: 11. Per the germline V gene, CDR1 is SGHVS and CDR2 is FQNEAQ. The CDR3 sequence is CASSLPAAGGGYEQFF. CDR3 coding DNA: TGTGCCAGCAGCTTACCGGCGGCGGGAGGCGGCTATGAGCAGTTCTTC.

This CDR3 reads CASSLGGSRAYEQYF. CDR3 bases: TGTGCCAGCAGTTTAGGCGGGAGTCGCGCCTACGAGCAGTACTTC. This sequence joins TRBV28 and TRBJ2-7, with 7 bases fitting TRBD2. Germline-derived CDR1 and CDR2 are MDHEN and SYDVKM. The CDR3 contains 15 residues. The ends lost 2 bases at V and 2 bases at J; junction bases unmatched: 6.

The CDR3 is CASSLRGTDTTTGELFF. In nucleotides, the CDR3 is TGTGCCAGCAGCTTGAGGGGGACAGACACTACGACCGGGGAGCTGTTTTTT. The chain combines TRBV7-8 with TRBJ2-2, with 7 bases matching TRBD1. V was pared by 3 bases and J by 5 bases, with 12 bases of the junction left unmatched. Germline loops: CDR1 SGHVS, CDR2 FQNEAQ. The CDR3 spans 17 residues.

This clone was observed once. V gene TRBV15 combines with J gene TRBJ2-6, with D perhaps matching TRBD2 (6 bases). The V end lost 3 bases, the J end lost 0 bases, and 6 bases lay between the germline ends. The V gene's germline CDR1 is LNHNV and CDR2 YYDKDF (reference sequence). This CDR3 region has 15 residues. CDR3 coding DNA: TGTGCCACCAGCAGCGGGGGCTCTGGGGCCAACGTCCTGACTTTC. Protein product: CATSSGGSGANVLTF.

V gene TRBV9 combines with J gene TRBJ2-5; 11 nucleotides match TRBD2. CDR3 size: 14 residues. CDR1 is SGDLS, CDR2 YYNGEE, per germline. V gave up 4 bases and J gave up 6 bases; unmatched junction bases: 5. CDR3: CASSPLAGGQTQYF. The CDR3 bases are TGTGCCAGCAGCCCCCTAGCGGGAGGACAGACCCAGTACTTC.

The J gene is TRBJ2-1, the V gene TRBV27, with a weak D call TRBD2 (6 bases). The CDR3 has 19 residues. The germline gives CDR1 MNHEY, CDR2 SMNVEV (reference sequence). Trimming shortened V by 0 bases and J by 6 bases, and 24 bases separated the two germline ends. CDR3 sequence (DNA): TGTGCCAGCAGTTTATCGTCGCCCCCCGGGGGTCTATTTGGCAATGAGCAGTTCTTC. Its protein product is CASSLSSPPGGLFGNEQFF.

Comment on this clone: Other DNA variants within this sample encode the same CDR3. V gene TRBV5-1 combines with J gene TRBJ1-1; 9 bases are shared with TRBD1. Germline assignment: CDR1 SGHRS and CDR2 YFSETQ. CDR3 length: 14 amino acids. With 0 bases clipped from V and 4 bases from J, the junction kept 1 base outside the gene matches. The CDR3: CASSLETGGTEAFF. In DNA form, the CDR3 reads TGCGCCAGCAGCTTGGAGACAGGGGGCACTGAAGCTTTCTTT.

The J gene is TRBJ1-6, the V gene TRBV5-4; 11 bases map to TRBD1. Trimming at V came to 2 bases and at J to 6 bases, leaving 7 bases not matched to a gene. Germline V gene sequence: CDR1 SGHNT, CDR2 YYREEE (reference sequence). The CDR3 contains 17 residues. The CDR3 DNA reads as TGTGCCAGCAGCTTAGAGTCCGGGACAGGGGGTAATTCACCCCTCCACTTT. As protein: CASSLESGTGGNSPLHF. Full variable domain (outside the CDR3, taken from reference TRBV5-4 and TRBJ1-6): ETGVTQSPTHLIKTRGQQVTLRCSSQSGHNTVSWYQQALGQGPQFIFQYYREEENGRGNFPPRFSGLQFPNYSSELNVNALELDDSALYLCASSLESGTGGNSPLHFGNGTRLTVT.

The J gene is TRBJ1-1, the V gene TRBV6-5, with D possibly matching TRBD1 (6 bases). The CDR3 length is 14 residues. The germline V and J ends were trimmed by 8 bases and 2 bases, with 15 bases remaining between them. Germline lookup yields CDR1 MNHEY and CDR2 SVGAGI. The CDR3 sequence: CASQKGGVNTEAFF. The CDR3 DNA sequence: TGTGCCAGCCAAAAAGGGGGGGTCAACACTGAAGCTTTCTTT.

The rearrangement uses TRBV27 and TRBJ2-3; D is unresolved. CDR1 is MNHEY, CDR2 SMNVEV, per germline (reference sequence). V was clipped by 2 bases and J by 3 bases, with 15 bases between them. CDR3 length: 16 amino acids. The CDR3 spells CASSLEAVGITDTQYF. CDR3 nucleotide sequence: TGTGCCAGCAGTTTAGAGGCGGTGGGTATAACAGATACGCAGTATTTT.

The chain recombines TRBV6-5 with TRBJ1-1; a possible D gene is TRBD1 (5 bases). This CDR3 region has 15 residues. The ends were cut back, 3 bases at V and 5 bases at J, with 16 bases in the middle. Looked up from germline, CDR1 is MNHEY and CDR2 is SVGAGI. CDR3 sequence reads: CASSYLWQGPTEAFF. CDR3 sequence (DNA): TGTGCCAGCAGTTATCTCTGGCAGGGCCCTACTGAAGCTTTCTTT.

This clone has just a few counts. The V and J genes are TRBV19 and TRBJ2-3; TRBD2 is a possible D gene (6 bases). Germline V gene lookup returns CDR1 LNHDA and CDR2 SQIVND (reference sequence). The CDR3 totals 14 residues. The V end lost 1 base, the J end lost 4 bases, and 9 bases lay between the germline ends. The CDR3 spells CASSIGRDADTQYF. As DNA, the CDR3 is TGTGCCAGTAGTATAGGGCGGGACGCAGATACGCAGTATTTT.